The sequence of this T cell receptor (beta chain) was determined in a study of neurological immune-mediated disorders. TCRdb redid the calling of the 5' RACE reads with MiXCR, one entry per CDR3 protein. The sample lists 46,000 or so distinct CDR3 sequences, about 9.4% occurring once. Stored at -80 C, 2 million PBMCs were the source of the unsorted libraries. This clonotype was detected many times. The CDR3 has 15 residues. Germline-derived CDR1 and CDR2 are SGDLS and YYNGEE. V was pared by 0 bases and J by 7 bases, with 14 bases between. Material: PBMCs. The chain carries TRBV9 and TRBJ2-1; TRBD2 is a possible D gene (6 bases). This clonotype was sampled from a woman in her thirties or forties with HTLV-1-associated myelopathy (HAM/TSP). CDR3 sequence: CASSVATSGWNEQFF. CDR3 DNA: TGTGCCAGCAGCGTAGCTACGAGCGGGTGGAATGAGCAGTTCTTC.